This section outlines one TCR beta chain sequence together with its context. This clonotype was found a few times. What antigen it recognizes has not been identified. No much larger clone exists at a distance of one base, and base qualities are not known. Preparation of the library involved RT-PCR. Data came from a NextSeq 550. TCRdb trimmed the raw reads at Q25, called clones with MiXCR and kept productive beta chains. Records with the same CDR3 protein are collapsed into one entry carrying the most frequent genes and DNA. For this sample the table gives about 230,000 distinct CDR3 sequences, of which 12% to 15% were detected only once. Around 10% of the sample goes to the ten largest clones. This entry comes from a study of patients and donors after allogeneic stem cell transplantation (dated by TCRdb to the early 2020s). This TCR was sampled from a human donor who was either an allogeneic HSCT recipient or a stem cell or donor lymphocyte infusion donor (not recorded which). It is not recorded whose cells these are; they may come from a transplant donor. Material: blood, either unsorted or a sorted T cell fraction (not recorded which).

The sequence in DNA is TGTGCCAGCAGCTTAGAAGTGCACAGAAGGGCCGAGCAGTACTTC. Its translation is CASSLEVHRRAEQYF. In this chain, TRBV7-2 is recombined with TRBJ2-7, with no confident D gene call. The germline V gene specifies SGHTA as CDR1 and FQGNSA as CDR2. The germline ends are 16 bases apart after V is trimmed by 1 base and J by 6 bases. The CDR3 contains 15 residues, cysteine and phenylalanine counted. Only the CDR3 region is kept as DNA, spanning 45 bases read in frame from base 1.